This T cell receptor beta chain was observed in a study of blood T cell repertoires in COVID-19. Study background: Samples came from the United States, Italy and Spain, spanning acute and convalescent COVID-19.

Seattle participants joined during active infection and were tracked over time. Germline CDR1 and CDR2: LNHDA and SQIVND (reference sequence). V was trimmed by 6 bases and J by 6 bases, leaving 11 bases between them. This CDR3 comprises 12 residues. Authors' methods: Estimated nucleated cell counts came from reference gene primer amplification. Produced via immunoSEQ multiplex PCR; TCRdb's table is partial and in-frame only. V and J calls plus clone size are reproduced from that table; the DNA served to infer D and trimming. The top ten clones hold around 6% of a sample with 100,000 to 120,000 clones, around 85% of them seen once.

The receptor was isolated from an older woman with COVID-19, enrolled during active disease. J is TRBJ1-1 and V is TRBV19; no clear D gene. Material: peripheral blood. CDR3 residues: CASSPRRAEAFF. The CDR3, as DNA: TGTGCCAGTAGCCCCAGGAGGGCTGAAGCTTTCTTT.